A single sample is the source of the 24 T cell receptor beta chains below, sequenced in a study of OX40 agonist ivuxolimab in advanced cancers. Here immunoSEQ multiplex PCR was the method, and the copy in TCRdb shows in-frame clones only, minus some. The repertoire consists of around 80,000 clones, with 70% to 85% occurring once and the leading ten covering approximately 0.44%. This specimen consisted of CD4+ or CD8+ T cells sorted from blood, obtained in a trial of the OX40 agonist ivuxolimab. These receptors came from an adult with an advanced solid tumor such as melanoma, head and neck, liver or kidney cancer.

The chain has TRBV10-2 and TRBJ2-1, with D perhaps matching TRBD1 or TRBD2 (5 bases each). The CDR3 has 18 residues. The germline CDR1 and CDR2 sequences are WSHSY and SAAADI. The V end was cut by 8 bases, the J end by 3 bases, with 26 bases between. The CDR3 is CASHAGAVSPLFYNEQFF. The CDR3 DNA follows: TGCGCCAGCCACGCCGGGGCGGTCTCTCCTTTGTTCTACAATGAGCAGTTCTTC.

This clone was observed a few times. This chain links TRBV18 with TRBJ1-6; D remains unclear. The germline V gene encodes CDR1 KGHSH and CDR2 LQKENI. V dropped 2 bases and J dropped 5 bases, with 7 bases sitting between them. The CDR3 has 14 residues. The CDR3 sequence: CASSPGGNNSPLHF. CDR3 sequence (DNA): TGTGCCAGCTCACCAGGAGGGAATAATTCACCCCTCCACTTT.

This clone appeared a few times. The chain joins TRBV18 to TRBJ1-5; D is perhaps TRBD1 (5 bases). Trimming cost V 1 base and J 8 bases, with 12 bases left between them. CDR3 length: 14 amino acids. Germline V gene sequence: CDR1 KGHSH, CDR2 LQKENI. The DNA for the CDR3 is TGTGCCAGCTCACCACGCAGGGTGGGGGAGCCCCAGCATTTT. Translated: CASSPRRVGEPQHF.

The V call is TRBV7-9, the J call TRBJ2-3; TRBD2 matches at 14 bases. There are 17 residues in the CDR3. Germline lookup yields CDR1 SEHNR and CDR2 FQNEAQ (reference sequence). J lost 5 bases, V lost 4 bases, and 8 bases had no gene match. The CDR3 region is CASSYPTSGRAEDTQYF. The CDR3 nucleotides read TGTGCCAGCAGCTACCCGACTAGCGGGAGGGCCGAAGATACGCAGTATTTT.

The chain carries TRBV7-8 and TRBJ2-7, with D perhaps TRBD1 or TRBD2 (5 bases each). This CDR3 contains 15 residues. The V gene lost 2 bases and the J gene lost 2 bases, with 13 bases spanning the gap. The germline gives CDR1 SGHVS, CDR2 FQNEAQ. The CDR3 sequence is CASSLKGEGTYEQYF. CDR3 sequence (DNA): TGTGCCAGCAGCTTAAAGGGAGAGGGGACCTACGAGCAGTACTTC.

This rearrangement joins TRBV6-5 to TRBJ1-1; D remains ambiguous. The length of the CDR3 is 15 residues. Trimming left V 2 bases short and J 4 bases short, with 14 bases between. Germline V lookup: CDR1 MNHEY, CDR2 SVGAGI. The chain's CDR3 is CASSYTEGRTTEAFF. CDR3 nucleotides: TGTGCCAGCAGTTACACGGAGGGCAGGACCACTGAAGCTTTCTTT.

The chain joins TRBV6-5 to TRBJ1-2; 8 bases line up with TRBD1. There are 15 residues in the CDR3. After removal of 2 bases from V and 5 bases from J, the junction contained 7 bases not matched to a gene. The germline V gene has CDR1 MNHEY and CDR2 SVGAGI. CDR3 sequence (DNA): TGTGCCAGCAGTTACCGAGGGGACAGGATGTATGGCTACACCTTC. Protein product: CASSYRGDRMYGYTF.

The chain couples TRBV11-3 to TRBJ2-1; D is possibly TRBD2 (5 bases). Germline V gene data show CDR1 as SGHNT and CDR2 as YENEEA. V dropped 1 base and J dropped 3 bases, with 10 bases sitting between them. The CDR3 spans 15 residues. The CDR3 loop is CASSLGLAGYNEQFF. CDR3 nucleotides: TGTGCCAGCAGCTTAGGGCTAGCAGGCTACAATGAGCAGTTCTTC.

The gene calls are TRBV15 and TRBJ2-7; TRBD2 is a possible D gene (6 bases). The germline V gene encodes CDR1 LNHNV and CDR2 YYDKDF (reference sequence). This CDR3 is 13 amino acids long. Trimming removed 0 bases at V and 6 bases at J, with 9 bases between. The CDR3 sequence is CATSREGGSEQYV. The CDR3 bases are TGTGCCACCAGCAGAGAAGGAGGGAGCGAGCAGTACGTC.

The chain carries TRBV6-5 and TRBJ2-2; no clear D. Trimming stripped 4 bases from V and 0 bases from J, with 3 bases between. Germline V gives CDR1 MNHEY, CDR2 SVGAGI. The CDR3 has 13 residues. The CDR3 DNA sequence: TGTGCCAGCAGTTTCTCGAACACCGGGGAGCTGTTTTTT. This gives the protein CASSFSNTGELFF.

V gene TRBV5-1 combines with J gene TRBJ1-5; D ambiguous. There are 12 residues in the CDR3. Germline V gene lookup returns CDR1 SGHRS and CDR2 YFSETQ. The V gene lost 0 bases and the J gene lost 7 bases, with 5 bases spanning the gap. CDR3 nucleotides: TGCGCCAGCAGCTTGGATGGCCAGCCCCAGCATTTT. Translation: CASSLDGQPQHF.

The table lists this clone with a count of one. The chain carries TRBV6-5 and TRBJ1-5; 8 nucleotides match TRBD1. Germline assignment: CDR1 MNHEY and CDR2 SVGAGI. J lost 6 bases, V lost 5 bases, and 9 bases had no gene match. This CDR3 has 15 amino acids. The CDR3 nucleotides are TGTGCCAGCAGTAAAACCAGGGGGCGCTTTCAGCCCCAGCATTTT. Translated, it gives CASSKTRGRFQPQHF.

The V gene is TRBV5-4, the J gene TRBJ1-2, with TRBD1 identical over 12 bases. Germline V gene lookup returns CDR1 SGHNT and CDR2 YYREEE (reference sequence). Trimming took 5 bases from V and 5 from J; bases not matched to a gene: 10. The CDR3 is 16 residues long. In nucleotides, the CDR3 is TGTGCCAGCAGACGGGACAGGGGGCTCGGGTGGTATGGCTACACCTTC. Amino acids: CASRRDRGLGWYGYTF.

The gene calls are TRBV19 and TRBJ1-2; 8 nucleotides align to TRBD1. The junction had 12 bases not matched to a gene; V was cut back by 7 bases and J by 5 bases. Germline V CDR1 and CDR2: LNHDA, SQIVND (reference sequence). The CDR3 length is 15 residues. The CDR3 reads CASTKIGTGEYGYTF. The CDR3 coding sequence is TGTGCCAGTACCAAAATCGGGACAGGTGAATATGGCTACACCTTC.

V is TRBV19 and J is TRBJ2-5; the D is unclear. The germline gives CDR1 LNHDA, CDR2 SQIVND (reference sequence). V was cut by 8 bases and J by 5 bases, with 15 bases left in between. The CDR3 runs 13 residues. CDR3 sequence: CASGRRVGETQYF. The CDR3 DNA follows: TGTGCCAGTGGAAGGCGAGTAGGGGAGACCCAGTACTTC.

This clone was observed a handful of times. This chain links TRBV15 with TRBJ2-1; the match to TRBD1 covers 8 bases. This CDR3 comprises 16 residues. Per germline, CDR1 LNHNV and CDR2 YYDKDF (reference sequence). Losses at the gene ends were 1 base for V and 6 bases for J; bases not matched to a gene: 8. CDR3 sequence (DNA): TGTGCCACCAGCAGAGCGGGCAGGGGGCGCAGCAATGAGCAGTTCTTC. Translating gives CATSRAGRGRSNEQFF.

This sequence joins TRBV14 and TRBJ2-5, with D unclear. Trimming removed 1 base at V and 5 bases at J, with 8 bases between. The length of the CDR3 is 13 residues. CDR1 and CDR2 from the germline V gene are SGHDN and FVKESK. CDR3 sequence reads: CASSQGAGETQYF. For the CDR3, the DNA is TGTGCCAGCAGCCAAGGGGCCGGGGAGACCCAGTACTTC.

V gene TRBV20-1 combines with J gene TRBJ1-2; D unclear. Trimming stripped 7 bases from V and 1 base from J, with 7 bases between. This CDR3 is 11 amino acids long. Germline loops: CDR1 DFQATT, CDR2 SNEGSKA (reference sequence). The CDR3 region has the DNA TGCAGTGTGGGAAATAACTATGGCTACACCTTC. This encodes CSVGNNYGYTF.

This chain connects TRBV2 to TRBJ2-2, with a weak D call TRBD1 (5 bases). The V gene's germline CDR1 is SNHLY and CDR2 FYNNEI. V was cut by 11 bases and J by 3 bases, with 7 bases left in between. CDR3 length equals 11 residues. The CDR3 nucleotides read TGTGCCCCCAGGGACACCGGGGAGCTGTTTTTT. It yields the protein CAPRDTGELFF. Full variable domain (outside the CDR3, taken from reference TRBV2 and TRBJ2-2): EPEVTQTPSHQVTQMGQEVILRCVPISNHLYFYWYRQILGQKVEFLVSFYNNEISEKSEIFDDQFSVERPDGSNFTLKIRSTKLEDSAMYFCAPRDTGELFFGEGSRLTVL.

CDR3 amino acids: CASSQGQRPPKGYTF. CDR3 sequence (DNA): TGTGCCAGCAGCCAGGGACAGCGGCCCCCCAAGGGCTACACCTTC. The genes are TRBV6-5 and TRBJ1-2; 7 positions match TRBD1. The CDR3 extends over 15 amino acids. Germline CDR1 MNHEY, CDR2 SVGAGI. Trimming cost V 6 bases and J 8 bases; bases outside gene matches: 15.

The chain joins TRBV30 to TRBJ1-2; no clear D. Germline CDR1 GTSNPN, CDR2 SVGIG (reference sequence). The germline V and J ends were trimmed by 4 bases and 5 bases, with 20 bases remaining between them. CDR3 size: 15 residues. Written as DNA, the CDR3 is TGTGCCTGGATCCTCGCCCGGGATGTTTGGTATGGCTACACCTTC. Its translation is CAWILARDVWYGYTF.

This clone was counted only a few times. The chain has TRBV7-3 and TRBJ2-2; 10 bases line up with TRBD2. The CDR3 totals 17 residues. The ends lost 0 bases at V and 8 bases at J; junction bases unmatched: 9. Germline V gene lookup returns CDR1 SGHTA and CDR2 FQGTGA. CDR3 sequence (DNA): TGTGCCAGCAGCTTAACTCCCCAATCACTAGCGGGAGGGGAGCTGTTTTTT. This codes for CASSLTPQSLAGGELFF.

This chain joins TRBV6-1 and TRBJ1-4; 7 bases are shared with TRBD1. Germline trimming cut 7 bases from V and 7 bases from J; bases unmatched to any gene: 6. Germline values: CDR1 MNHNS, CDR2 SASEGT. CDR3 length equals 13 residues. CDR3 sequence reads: CASMNRDSEKLFF. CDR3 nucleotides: TGTGCCAGCATGAACCGGGACAGTGAAAAACTGTTTTTT.

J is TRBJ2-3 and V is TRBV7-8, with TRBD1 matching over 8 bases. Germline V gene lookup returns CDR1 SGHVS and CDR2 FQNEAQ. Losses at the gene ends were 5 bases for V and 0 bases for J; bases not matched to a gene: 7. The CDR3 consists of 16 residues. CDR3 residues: CASSTRTGRSTDTQYF. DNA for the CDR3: TGTGCCAGCAGCACCCGGACAGGGAGAAGCACAGATACGCAGTATTTT.